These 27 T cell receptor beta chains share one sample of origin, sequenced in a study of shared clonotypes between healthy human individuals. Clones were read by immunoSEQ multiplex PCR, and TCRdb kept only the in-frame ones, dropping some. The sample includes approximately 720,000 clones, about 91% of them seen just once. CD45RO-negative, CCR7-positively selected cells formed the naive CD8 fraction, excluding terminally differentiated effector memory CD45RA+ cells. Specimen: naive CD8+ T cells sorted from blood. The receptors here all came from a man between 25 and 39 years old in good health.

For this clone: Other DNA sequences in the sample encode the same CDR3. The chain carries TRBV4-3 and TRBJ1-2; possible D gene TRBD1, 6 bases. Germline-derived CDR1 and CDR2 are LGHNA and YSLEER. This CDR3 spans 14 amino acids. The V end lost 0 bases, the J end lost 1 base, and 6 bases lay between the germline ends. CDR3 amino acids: CASSQDRGNYGYTF. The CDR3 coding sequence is TGCGCCAGCAGCCAAGACAGGGGTAACTATGGCTACACCTTC.

The CDR3 reads CASSHGQGSYEQYF. The CDR3 DNA is TGTGCCAGTAGTCACGGACAGGGCTCCTACGAGCAGTACTTC. V is TRBV19 and J is TRBJ2-7; 8 bases line up with TRBD1. Germline V gene data show CDR1 as LNHDA and CDR2 as SQIVND (reference sequence). CDR3 length: 14 amino acids. V was clipped by 5 bases and J by 0 bases; unmatched bases: 3. Supplemented by reference TRBV19 and TRBJ2-7, the full variable domain reads DGGITQSPKYLFRKEGQNVTLSCEQNLNHDAMYWYRQDPGQGLRLIYYSQIVNDFQKGDIAEGYSVSREKKESFPLTVTSAQKNPTAFYLCASSHGQGSYEQYFGPGTRLTVT.

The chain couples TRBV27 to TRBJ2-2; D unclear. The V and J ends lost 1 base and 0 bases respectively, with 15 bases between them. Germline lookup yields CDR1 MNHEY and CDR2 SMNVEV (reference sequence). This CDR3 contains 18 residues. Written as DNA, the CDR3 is TGTGCCAGCAGTTTATACCCCTACAGAATAACGAACACCGGGGAGCTGTTTTTT. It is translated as CASSLYPYRITNTGELFF.

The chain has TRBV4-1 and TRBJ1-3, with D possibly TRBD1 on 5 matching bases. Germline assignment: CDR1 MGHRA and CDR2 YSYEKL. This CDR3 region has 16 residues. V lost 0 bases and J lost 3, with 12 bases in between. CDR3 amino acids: CASSQDPGTGGNTIYF. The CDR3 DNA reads TGCGCCAGCAGCCAAGACCCAGGGACGGGTGGAAACACCATATATTTT.

CDR3 sequence: CASFNYGYTF. CDR3 DNA sequence: TGTGCCAGTTTTAACTATGGCTACACCTTC. The chain employs TRBV28 and TRBJ1-2, with D uncertain. CDR1 is MDHEN and CDR2 is SYDVKM in the germline V gene. The CDR3 length is 10 residues. V was clipped by 9 bases and J by 1 base, with 3 bases between them.

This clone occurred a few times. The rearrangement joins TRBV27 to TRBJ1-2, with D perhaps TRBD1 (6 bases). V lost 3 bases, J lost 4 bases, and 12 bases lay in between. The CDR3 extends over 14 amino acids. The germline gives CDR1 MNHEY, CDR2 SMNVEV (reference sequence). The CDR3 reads CASSLQIGGYGYTF. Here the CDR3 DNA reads TGTGCCAGCAGTTTGCAGATAGGGGGCTATGGCTACACCTTC.

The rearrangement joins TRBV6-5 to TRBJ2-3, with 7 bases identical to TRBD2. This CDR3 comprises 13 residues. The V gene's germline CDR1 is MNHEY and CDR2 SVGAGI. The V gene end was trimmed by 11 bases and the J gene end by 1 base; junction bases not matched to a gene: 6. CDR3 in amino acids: CAGGVSRTDTQYF. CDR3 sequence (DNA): TGTGCCGGGGGGGTTTCTCGCACAGATACGCAGTATTTT.

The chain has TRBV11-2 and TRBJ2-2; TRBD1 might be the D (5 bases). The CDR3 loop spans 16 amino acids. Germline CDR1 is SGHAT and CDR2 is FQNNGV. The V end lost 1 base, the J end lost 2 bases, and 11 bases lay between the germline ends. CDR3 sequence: CASSLAPGFNTGELFF. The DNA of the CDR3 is TGTGCCAGCAGCTTAGCTCCAGGGTTTAACACCGGGGAGCTGTTTTTT.

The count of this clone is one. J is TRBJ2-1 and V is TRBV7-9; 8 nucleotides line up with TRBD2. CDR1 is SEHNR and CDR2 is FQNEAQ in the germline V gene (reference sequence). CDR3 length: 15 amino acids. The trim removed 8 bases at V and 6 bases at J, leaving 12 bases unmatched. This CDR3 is CASSPPAGEANEQFF. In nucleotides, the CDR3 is TGTGCCAGCTCTCCCCCAGCGGGAGAGGCCAATGAGCAGTTCTTC.

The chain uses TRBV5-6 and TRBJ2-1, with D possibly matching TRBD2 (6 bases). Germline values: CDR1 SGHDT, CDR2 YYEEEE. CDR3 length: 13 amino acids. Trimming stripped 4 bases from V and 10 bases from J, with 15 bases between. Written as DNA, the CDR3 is TGTGCCAGCAGCCTGGGAGGTAGGCGGGAGCAGTTCTTC. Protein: CASSLGGRREQFF.

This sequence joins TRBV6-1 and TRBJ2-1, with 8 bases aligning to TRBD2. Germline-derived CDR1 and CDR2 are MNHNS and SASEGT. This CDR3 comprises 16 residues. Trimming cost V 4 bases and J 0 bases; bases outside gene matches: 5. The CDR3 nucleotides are TGTGCCAGCAGTGGCCGCGGGAGGAGCTCCTACAATGAGCAGTTCTTC. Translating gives CASSGRGRSSYNEQFF.

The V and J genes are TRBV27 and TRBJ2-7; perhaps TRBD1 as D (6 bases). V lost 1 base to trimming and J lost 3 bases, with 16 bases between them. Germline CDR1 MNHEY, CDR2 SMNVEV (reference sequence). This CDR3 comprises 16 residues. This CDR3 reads CASSLYRDTTYYEQYF. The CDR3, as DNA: TGTGCCAGCAGTTTATATAGGGACACGACCTACTACGAGCAGTACTTC.

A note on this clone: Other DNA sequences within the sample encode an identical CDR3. The CDR3, as DNA: TGCAGCGTTGACCGCTACAATGAGCAGTTCTTC. As protein: CSVDRYNEQFF. The chain carries TRBV29-1 and TRBJ2-1; D is uncertain. CDR3 size: 11 residues. Deletions cut 3 bases from V and 3 bases from J, with 3 bases between. Germline V gene sequence: CDR1 SQVTM, CDR2 ANQGSEA.

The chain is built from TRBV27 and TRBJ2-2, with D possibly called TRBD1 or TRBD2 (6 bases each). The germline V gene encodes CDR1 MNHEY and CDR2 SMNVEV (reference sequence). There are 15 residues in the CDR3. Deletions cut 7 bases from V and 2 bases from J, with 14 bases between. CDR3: CASTLGGLNTGELFF. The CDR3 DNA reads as TGTGCCAGCACCCTAGGGGGGCTAAACACCGGGGAGCTGTTTTTT.

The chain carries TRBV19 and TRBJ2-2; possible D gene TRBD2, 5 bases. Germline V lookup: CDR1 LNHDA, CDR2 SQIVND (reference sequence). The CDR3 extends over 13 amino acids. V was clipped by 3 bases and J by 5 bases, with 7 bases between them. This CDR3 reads CASSIRGTGELFF. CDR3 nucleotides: TGTGCCAGTAGTATTCGGGGTACCGGGGAGCTGTTTTTT. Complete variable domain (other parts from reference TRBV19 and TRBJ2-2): DGGITQSPKYLFRKEGQNVTLSCEQNLNHDAMYWYRQDPGQGLRLIYYSQIVNDFQKGDIAEGYSVSREKKESFPLTVTSAQKNPTAFYLCASSIRGTGELFFGEGSRLTVL.

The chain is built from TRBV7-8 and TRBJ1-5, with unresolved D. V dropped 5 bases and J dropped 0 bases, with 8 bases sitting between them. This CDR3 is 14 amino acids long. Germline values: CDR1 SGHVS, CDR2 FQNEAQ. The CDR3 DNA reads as TGTGCCAGCAGCCCGAGATTTAGCAATCAGCCCCAGCATTTT. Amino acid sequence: CASSPRFSNQPQHF.

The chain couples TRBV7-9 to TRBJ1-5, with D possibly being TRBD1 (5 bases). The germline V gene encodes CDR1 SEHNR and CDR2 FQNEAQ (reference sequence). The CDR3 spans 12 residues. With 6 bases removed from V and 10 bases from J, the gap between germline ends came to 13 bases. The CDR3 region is CASSLQASPQHF. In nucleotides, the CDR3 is TGTGCCAGCAGTTTACAGGCGAGCCCCCAGCATTTT. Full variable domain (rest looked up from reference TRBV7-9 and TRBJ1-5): DTGVSQNPRHKITKRGQNVTFRCDPISEHNRLYWYRQTLGQGPEFLTYFQNEAQLEKSRLLSDRFSAERPKGSFSTLEIQRTEQGDSAMYLCASSLQASPQHFGDGTRLSIL.

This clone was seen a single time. CDR3: CASSVVGRANEKLFF. DNA for the CDR3: TGTGCCAGCAGTGTAGTGGGGCGAGCTAATGAAAAACTGTTTTTT. The chain uses TRBV6-1 and TRBJ1-4, with TRBD1 as a possible D gene (5 bases). This CDR3 comprises 15 residues. V dropped 4 bases and J dropped 3 bases, with 12 bases sitting between them. Germline CDR1 is MNHNS and CDR2 is SASEGT.

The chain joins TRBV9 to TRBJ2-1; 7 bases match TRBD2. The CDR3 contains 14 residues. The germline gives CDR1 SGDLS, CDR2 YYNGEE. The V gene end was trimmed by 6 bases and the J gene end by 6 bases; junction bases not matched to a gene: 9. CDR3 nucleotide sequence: TGTGCCAGCACCACCGGGCCGGGAGGCAATGAGCAGTTCTTC. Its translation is CASTTGPGGNEQFF.

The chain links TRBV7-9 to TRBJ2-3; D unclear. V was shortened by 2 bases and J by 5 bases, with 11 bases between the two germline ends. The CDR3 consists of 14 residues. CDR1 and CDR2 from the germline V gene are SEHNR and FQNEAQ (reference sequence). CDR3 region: CASSLINDEDTQYF. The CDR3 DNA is TGTGCCAGCAGCTTAATAAACGACGAAGATACGCAGTATTTT.

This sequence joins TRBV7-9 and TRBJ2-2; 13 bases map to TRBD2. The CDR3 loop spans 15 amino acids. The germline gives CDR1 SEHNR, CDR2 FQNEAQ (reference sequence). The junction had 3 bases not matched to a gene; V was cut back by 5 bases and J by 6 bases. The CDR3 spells CASSHGLAGAGELFF. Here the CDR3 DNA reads TGTGCCAGCAGCCACGGACTAGCGGGAGCCGGGGAGCTGTTTTTT.

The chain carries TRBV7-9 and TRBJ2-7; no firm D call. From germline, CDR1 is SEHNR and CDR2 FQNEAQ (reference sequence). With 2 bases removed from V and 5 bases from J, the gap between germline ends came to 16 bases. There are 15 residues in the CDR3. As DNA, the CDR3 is TGTGCCAGCAGCTTATCTTCCCGGCCGTCCCACGAGCAGTACTTC. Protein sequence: CASSLSSRPSHEQYF.

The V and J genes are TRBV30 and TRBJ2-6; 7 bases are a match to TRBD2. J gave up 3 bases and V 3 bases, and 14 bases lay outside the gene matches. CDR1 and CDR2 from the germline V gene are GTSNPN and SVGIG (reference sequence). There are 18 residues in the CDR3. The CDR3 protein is CAWRGVREEGGGANVLTF. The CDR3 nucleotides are TGTGCCTGGAGAGGTGTCCGGGAGGAGGGAGGTGGGGCCAACGTCCTGACTTTC.

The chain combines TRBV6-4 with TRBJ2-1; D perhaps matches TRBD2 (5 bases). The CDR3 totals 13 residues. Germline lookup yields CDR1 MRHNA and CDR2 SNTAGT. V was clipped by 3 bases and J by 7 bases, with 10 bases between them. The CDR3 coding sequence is TGTGCCAGCAGTGAATTATCGGGGAATGAGCAGTTCTTC. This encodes CASSELSGNEQFF.

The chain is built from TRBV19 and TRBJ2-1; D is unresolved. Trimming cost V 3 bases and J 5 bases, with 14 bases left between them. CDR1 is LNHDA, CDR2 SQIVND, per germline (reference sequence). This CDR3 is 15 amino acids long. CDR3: CASSIVAGANNEQFF. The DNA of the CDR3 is TGTGCCAGTAGTATCGTGGCAGGAGCGAACAATGAGCAGTTCTTC. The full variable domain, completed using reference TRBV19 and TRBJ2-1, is DGGITQSPKYLFRKEGQNVTLSCEQNLNHDAMYWYRQDPGQGLRLIYYSQIVNDFQKGDIAEGYSVSREKKESFPLTVTSAQKNPTAFYLCASSIVAGANNEQFFGPGTRLTVL.

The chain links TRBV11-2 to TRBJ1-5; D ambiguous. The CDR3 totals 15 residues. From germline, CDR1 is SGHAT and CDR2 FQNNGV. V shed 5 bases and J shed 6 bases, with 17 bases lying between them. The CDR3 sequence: CASSPKGVLVQPQHF. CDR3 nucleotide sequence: TGTGCCAGCAGCCCCAAGGGAGTCTTGGTTCAGCCCCAGCATTTT.

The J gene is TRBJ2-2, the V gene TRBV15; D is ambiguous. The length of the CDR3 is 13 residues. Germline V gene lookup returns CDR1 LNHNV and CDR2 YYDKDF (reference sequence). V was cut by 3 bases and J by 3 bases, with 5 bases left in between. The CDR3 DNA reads TGTGCCACCAGCAGGAAGGACACCGGGGAGCTGTTTTTT. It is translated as CATSRKDTGELFF.